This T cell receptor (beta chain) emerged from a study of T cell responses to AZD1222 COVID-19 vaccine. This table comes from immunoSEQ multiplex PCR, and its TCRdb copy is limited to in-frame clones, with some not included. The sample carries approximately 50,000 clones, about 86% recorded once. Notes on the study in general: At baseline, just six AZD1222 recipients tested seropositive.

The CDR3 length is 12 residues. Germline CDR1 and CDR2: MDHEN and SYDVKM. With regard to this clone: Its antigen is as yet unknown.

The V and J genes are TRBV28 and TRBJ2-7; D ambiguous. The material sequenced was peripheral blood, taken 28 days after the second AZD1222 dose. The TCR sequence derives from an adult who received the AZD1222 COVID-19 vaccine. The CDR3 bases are TGTGCTTCGGGCCTCAAGGGCTACGAGCAGTACTTC. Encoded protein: CASGLKGYEQYF.